The TCR beta chain under discussion was sequenced for a study of T cells in localized non-small cell lung cancer. This clone appeared a few times. Its antigen is still unknown. Study findings and constraints: Sequence data derive from only one tumor region, so heterogeneity remains possible. Peak T cell clonality was found in uninvolved adjacent lung, exceeding tumor. Greater T cell density in blood accompanied longer overall survival. Median detection of top 100 tumor clones in adjacent lung was 55 to 60 clones.

Repertoires were generated with immunoSEQ multiplex PCR, while TCRdb's copy carries only in-frame clones and drops some. The repertoire holds about 78,000 clones, with approximately 84% as singletons. CDR1 and CDR2 (germline): MGHRA, YSYEKL. Trimming removed 3 bases from V and 2 bases from J; junction bases left unmatched: 1. This CDR3 is 15 amino acids long. This material consisted of peripheral blood, taken before any cancer treatment. This chain connects TRBV4-1 to TRBJ2-3, with 11 nucleotides matching TRBD2. This TCR was sampled from a man aged 40 to 69 with stage I lung adenocarcinoma. CDR3 amino acids: CASSQTSGVTDTQYF. The CDR3 DNA follows: TGCGCCAGCAGCCAGACTAGCGGGGTCACAGATACGCAGTATTTT.